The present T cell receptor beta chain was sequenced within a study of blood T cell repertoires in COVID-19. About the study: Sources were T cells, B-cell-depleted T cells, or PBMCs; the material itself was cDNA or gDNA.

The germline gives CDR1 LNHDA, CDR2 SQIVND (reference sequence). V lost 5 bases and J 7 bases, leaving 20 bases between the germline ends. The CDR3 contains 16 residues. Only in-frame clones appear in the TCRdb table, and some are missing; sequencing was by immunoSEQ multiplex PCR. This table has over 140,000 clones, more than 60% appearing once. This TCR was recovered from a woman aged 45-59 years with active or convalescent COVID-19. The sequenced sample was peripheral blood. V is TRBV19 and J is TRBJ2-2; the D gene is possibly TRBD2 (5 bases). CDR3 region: CASSSGWGSGSGELFF. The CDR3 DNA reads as TGTGCCAGTAGTTCGGGTTGGGGTTCTGGGAGCGGGGAGCTGTTTTTT.